This T cell receptor (beta chain) was documented in a study of early T cells in non-severe SARS-CoV-2 infection. Study overall: The authors sequenced bulk RNA from unsorted whole blood, leaving chains unpaired.

V was trimmed by 3 bases and J by 0 bases, leaving 6 bases between them. The CDR3 has 13 amino acids. Germline CDR1 and CDR2: SGHVS and FNYEAQ. The TCR library protocol was used to attach unique molecular identifiers. These identifiers were attached to individual cDNA molecules. TCRdb redid the calling of the 5' RACE reads with MiXCR, one entry per CDR3 protein. Among about 28,000 distinct CDR3 sequences listed, roughly 5.1% were seen once. This clonotype qualifies as medium-sized. No antigen is known for it. Study-wide results and caveats: Matching results from VDJdb favored anti-spike CD8 responses, leaving private and CD4 specificities undetected.

This TCR was sampled from an adult who was a healthcare worker with PCR-confirmed SARS-CoV-2 infection or an uninfected control (not recorded which). The specimen sequenced was whole blood. The chain is built from TRBV7-6 and TRBJ2-7, with D hard to call. DNA of the CDR3: TGTGCCAGCAGCTTGGCCAGCTCCTACGAGCAGTACTTC. Amino acid sequence: CASSLASSYEQYF.